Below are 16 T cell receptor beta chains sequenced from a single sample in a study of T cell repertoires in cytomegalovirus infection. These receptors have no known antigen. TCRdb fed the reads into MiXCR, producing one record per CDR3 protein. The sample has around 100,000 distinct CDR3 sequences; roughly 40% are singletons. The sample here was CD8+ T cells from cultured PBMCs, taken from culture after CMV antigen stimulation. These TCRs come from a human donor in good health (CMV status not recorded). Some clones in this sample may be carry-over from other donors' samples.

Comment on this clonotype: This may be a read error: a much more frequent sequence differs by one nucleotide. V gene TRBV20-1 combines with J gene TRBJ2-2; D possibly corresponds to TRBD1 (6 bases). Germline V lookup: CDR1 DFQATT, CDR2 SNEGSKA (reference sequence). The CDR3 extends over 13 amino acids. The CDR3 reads CSAPLGDTGELVF. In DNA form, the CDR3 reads TGCAGTGCTCCCCTTGGGGACACCGGGGAGCTGGTTTTT.

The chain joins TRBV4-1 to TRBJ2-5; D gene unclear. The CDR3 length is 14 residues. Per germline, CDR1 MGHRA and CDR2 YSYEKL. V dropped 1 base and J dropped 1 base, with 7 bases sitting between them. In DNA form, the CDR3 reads TGCGCCAGCAGCCAAGGATTTCCCCAAGAGACCCAGTACTTC. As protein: CASSQGFPQETQYF.

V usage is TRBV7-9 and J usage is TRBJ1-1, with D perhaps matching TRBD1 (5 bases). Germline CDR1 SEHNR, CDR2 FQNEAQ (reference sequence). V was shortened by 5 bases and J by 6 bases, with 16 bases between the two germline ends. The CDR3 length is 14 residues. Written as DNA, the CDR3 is TGTGCCAGCAGCACGGGTGGGGGTAAGGCTGAAGCTTTCTTT. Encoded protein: CASSTGGGKAEAFF. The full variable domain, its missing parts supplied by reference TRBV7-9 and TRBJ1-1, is DTGVSQNPRHKITKRGQNVTFRCDPISEHNRLYWYRQTLGQGPEFLTYFQNEAQLEKSRLLSDRFSAERPKGSFSTLEIQRTEQGDSAMYLCASSTGGGKAEAFFGQGTRLTVV.

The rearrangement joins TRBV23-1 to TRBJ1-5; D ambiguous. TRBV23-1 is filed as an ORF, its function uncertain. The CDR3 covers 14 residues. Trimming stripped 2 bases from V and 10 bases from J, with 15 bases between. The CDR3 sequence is CASSQGRPGAPQHF. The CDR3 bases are TGCGCCAGCAGTCAAGGACGGCCCGGTGCACCCCAGCATTTT.

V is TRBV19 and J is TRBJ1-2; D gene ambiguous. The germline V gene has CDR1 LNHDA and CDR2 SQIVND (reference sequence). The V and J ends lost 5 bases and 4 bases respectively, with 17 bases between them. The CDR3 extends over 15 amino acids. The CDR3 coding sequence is TGTGCCAGTAGTTCCGGAACTATTCAAGGCTATGGCTACACCTTC. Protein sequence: CASSSGTIQGYGYTF.

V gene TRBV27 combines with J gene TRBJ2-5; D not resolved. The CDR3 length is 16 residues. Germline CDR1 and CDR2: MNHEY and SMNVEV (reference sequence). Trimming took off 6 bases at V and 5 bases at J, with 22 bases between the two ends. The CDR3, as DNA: TGTGCCAGCAGCTTGGTGTCGGCTGGTGGCTCGGAGACCCAGTACTTC. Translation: CASSLVSAGGSETQYF.

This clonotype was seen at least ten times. The CDR3: CASSLGLEQYF. In nucleotides, the CDR3 is TGTGCCAGTAGTTTGGGCCTCGAGCAGTACTTC. The rearrangement uses TRBV19 and TRBJ2-7; D not certain. Germline V lookup: CDR1 LNHDA, CDR2 SQIVND (reference sequence). Trimming pared 5 bases from V and 6 bases from J, leaving 8 bases between. The CDR3 spans 11 residues.

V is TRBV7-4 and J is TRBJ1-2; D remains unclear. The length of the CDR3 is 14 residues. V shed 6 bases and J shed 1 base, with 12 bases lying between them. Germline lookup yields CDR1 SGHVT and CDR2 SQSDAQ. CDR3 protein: CASRVDGDNYGYTF. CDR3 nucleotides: TGTGCCAGCAGGGTGGACGGCGATAACTATGGCTACACCTTC. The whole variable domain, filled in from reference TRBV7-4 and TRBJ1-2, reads GAGVSQSPRYKVAKRGRDVALRCDSISGHVTLYWYRQTLGQGSEVLTYSQSDAQRDKSGRPSGRFSAERPERSVSTLKIQRTEQGDSAVYLCASRVDGDNYGYTFGSGTRLTVV.

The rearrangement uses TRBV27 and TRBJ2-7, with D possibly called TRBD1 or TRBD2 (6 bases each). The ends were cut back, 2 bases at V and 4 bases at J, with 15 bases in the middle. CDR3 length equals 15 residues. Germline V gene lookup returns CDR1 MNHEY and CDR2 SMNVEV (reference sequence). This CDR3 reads CASSLRWGAWYEQYF. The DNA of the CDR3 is TGTGCCAGCAGTTTAAGGTGGGGGGCCTGGTACGAGCAGTACTTC.

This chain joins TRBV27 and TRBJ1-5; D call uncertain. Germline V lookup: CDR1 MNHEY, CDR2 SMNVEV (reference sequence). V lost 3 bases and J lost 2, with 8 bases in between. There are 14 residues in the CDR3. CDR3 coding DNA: TGTGCCAGCAGTTTGATCGGGGGCAATCAGCCCCAGCATTTT. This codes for CASSLIGGNQPQHF.

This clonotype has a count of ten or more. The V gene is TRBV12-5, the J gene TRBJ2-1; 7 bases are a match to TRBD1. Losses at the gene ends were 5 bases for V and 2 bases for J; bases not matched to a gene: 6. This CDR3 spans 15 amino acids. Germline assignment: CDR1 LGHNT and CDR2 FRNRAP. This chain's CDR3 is CASGQDRAAYNEQFF. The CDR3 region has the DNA TGTGCTAGTGGTCAAGACAGGGCGGCCTACAATGAGCAGTTCTTC.

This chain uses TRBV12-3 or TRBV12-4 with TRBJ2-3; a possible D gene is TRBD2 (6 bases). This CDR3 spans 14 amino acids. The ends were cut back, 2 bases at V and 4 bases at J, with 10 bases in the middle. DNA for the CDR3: TGTGCCAGCAGTTTAATGACTAGAGCAGATACGCAGTATTTT. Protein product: CASSLMTRADTQYF.

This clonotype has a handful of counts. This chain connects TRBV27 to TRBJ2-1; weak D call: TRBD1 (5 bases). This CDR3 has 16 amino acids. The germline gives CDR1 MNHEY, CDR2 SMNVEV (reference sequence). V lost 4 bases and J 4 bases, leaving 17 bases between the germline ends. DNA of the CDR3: TGTGCCAGCAGTTCAGACGACAGCTACTATTACAATGAGCAGTTCTTC. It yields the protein CASSSDDSYYYNEQFF.

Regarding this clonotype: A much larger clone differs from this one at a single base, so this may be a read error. In nucleotides, the CDR3 is TGTGCCAGCAGCCCAGGGGGGTCGAAGAAGACCCAGTACTTC. It is translated as CASSPGGSKKTQYF. This sequence joins TRBV7-9 and TRBJ2-5; a weak D match, TRBD1 (7 bases). The CDR3 is 14 residues long. V was trimmed by 5 bases and J by 6 bases, leaving 16 bases between them. CDR1 is SEHNR and CDR2 is FQNEAQ in the germline V gene (reference sequence).

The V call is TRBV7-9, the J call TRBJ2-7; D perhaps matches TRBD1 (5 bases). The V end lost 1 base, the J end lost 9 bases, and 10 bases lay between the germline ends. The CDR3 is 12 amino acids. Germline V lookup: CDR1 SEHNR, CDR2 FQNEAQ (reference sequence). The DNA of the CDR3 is TGTGCCAGCAGCTTAGGACAGCGCATGCAGTACTTC. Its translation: CASSLGQRMQYF.

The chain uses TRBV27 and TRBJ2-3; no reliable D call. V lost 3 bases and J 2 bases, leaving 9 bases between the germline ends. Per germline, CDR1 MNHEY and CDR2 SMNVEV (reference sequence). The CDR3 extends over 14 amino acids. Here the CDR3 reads CASSFILPTDTQYF. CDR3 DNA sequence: TGTGCCAGCAGTTTCATCCTACCCACAGATACGCAGTATTTT.